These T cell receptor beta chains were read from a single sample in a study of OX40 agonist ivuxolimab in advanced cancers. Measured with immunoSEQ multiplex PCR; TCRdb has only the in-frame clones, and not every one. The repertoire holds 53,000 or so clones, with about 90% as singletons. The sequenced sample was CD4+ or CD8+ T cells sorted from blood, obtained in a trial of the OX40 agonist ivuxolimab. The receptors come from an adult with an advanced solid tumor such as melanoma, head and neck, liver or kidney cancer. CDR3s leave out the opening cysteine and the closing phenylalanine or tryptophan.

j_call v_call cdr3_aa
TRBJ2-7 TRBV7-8 ASSYIAGPYEQY
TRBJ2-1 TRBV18 ASSVGAQRGDVEQF
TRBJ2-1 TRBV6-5 ASSGGTTYNEQF
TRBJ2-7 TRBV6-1 ASTRTATYEQY
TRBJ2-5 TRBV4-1 ASSQDELAEETQY
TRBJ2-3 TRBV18 ASSPGTSGGWGDTQY
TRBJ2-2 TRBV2 ASRDRAYTGELF
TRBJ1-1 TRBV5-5 ASSLVGQGVGTEAF
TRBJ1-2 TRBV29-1 SVWTDYGYT
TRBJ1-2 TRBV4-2 ASSQSGGYYGYT
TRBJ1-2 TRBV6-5 ASSHLTGDHGYT
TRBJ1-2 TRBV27 ASKGQGGAYGYT
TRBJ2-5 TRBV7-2 ASSRFPRGPRGETQY
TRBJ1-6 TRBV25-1 ASRQGGNSPLH
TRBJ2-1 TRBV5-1 ASSGPGAYNEQF
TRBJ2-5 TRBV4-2 ASSPGQQETQY
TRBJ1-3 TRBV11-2 ASSLDGFGNTIY
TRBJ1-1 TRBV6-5 ASRGETLYRGEAF
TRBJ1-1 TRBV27 ASSNYGPGQGKAF
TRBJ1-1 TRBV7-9 ASSIASGTANTEAF
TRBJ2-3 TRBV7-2 ASSLDQTFTDTQY
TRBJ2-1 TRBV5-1 ASSAPQGGLYNEQF
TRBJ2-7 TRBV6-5 ASSYGAGRAREQY
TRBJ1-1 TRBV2 ASGGSVANTEAF
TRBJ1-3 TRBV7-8 ASSLGGSGNTIY
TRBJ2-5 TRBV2 ASSVLGDHKVY
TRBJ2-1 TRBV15 ATSRTRGQVKYNEQF
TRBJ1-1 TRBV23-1 ASRNRRGRTEAF
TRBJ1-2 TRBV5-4 ASSLPGTGKRYGYT
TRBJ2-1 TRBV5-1 ASSSWGGLGADEQF
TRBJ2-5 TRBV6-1 ASSETSGRRETQY
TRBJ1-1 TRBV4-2 ASSHNLRQGEAF
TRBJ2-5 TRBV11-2 ASSLVRGGVETQY
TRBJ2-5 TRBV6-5 ASSYSTGGLGETQY
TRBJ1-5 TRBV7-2 ASSLVGTGNQPQH
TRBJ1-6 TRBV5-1 ASSPMGGHNSPLH
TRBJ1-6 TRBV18 ASSPPGSASYNSPLH
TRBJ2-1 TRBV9 ASSVGTGAGYNEQF
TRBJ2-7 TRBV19 ASSILGQIYEQY
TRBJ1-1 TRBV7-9 ASSLGGQGNTEAF